This T cell receptor (beta chain) was sequenced during a study of human T cells and chemical hapten exposure. Study at large: Reading of the patch tests, which applied 0.01% DPC to the upper back, occurred at 6 days. Study-wide findings and caveats: Expanded TCRs were compared with controls, and the expanded TCRs formed significantly more large CDR3 similarity clusters.

Time point of the sample: pre-sensitization, week 0. Documented treatment: therapeutic diphenylcyclopropenone sensitization with weekly scalp DPC. Alopecia patients deemed DPC-suitable, aged 18 to 70, excluding pregnancy. The ends were cut back, 2 bases at V and 2 bases at J, with 12 bases in the middle. The CDR3 has 16 residues. The germline V gene has CDR1 MNHEY and CDR2 SVGEGT. This clonotype was detected a few times. Its antigen is currently unknown. TCRdb passed the RACE reads through MiXCR, listing each CDR3 protein once. The sample lists about 180,000 distinct CDR3 sequences, almost 30% occurring once.

V gene TRBV6-2 or TRBV6-3 combines with J gene TRBJ2-2, with D perhaps being TRBD1 or TRBD2 (5 bases each). The clonotype comes from a woman younger than 45 with alopecia areata. Some clones in this sample may be carry-over from other donors' samples. The sequenced sample was whole blood, obtained in connection with sensitization to the hapten diphenylcyclopropenone (DPC). The CDR3 nucleotides are TGTGCCAGCAGTTACATGGGACGGGTAAACACCGGGGAGCTGTTTTTT. Amino acids: CASSYMGRVNTGELFF.